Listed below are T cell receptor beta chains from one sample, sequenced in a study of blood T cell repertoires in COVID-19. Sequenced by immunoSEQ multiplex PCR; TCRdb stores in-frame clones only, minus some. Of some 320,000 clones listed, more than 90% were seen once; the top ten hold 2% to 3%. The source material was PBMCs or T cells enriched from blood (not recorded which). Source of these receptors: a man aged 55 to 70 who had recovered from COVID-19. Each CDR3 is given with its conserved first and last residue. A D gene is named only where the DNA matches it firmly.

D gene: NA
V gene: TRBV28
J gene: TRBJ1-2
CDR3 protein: CASNESGVRDYGYTF

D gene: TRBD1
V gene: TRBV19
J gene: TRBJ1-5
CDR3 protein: CASMQDRGNQPQHF

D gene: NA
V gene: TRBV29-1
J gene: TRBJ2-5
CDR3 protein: CSVEREFGTQYF

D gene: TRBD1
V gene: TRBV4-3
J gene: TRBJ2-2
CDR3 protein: CASADRVPGELFF

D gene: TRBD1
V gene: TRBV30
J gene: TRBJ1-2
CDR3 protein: CAWSAQGAYGYTF

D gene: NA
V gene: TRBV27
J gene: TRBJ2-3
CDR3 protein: CASSLSTAGTDTQYF

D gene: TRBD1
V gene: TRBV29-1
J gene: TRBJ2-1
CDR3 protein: CSVHRTGGTAHEQFF

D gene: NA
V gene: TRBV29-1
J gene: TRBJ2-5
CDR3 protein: CSVQVFQETQYF

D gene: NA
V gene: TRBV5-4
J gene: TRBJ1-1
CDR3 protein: CASSWARVSNTEAFF

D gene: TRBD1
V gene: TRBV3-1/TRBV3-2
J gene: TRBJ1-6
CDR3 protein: CASSQGIRGRQGSPLHF

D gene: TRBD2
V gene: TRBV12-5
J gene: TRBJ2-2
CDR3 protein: CASGSGYASGGATGELFF

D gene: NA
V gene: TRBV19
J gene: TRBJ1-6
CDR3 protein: CASTFGRQSPLHF

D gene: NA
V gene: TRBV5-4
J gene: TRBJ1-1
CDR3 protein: CASSLELSSEAFF

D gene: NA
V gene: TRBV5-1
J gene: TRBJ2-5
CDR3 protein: CASRDSQETQYF

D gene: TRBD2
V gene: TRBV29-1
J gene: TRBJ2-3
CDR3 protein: CSVAGLAGRTDTQYF

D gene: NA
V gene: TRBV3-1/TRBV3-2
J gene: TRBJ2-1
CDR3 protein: CASSQDLMSSYNEQFF

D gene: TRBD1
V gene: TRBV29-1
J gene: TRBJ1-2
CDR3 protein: CSVILQGASYGYTF

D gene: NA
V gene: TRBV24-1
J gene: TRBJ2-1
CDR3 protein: CATSDLTSPEQFF

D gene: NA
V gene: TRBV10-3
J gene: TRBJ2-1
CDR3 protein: CATRVAGSYEQFF

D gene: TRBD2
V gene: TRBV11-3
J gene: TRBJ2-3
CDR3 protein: CASSRTSGADTQYF

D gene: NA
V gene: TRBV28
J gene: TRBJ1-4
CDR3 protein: CASSSGMRDREKLFF

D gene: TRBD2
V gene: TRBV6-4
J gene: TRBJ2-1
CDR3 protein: CASSQAGGSYNEQFF

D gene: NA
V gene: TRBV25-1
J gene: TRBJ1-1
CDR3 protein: CASSEGRLPTSKAFF

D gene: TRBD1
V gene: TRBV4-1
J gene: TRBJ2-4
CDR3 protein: CASSQGQGKLRVNIQYF

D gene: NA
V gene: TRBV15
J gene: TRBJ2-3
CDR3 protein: CATSAGGPLSTDTQYF

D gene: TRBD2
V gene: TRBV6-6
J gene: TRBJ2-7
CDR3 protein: CASSPLAGGTYEQYF

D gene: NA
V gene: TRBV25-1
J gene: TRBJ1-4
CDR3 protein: CASSLAGAKLFF

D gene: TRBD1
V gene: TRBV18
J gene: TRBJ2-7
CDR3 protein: CASSPSPGQDVYEQYF

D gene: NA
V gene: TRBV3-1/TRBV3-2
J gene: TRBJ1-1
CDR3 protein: CASSQQGADEAFF

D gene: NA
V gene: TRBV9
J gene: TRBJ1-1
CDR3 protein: CARTPTGGDTEAFF

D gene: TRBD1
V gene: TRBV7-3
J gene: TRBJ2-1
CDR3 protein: CASSADRGTYNEQFF

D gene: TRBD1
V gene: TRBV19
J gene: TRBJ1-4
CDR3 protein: CASSGGQGYNEKLFF

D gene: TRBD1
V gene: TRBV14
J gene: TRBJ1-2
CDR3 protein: CASSEGQEDYGYTF

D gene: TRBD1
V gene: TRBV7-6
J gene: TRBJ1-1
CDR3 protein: CASRSTGVNTEAFF

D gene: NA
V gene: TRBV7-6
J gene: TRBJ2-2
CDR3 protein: CASSLVARGNTGELFF

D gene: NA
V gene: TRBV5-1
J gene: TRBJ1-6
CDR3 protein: CASSWGTGEDNSPLHF

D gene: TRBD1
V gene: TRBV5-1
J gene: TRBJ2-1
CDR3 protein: CASRGAGTGGHNEQFF

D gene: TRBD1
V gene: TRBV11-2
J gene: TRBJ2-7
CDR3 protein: CASSSDRVSEQYF

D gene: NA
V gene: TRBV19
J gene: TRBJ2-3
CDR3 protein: CASSIDQRSTDTQYF

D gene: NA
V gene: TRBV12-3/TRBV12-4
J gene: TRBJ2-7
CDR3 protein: CASSTAGYEQYF

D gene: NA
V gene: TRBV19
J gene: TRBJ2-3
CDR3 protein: CASRLGDTSTDTQYF

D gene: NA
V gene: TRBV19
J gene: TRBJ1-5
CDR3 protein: CASSIGGTYSNQPQHF

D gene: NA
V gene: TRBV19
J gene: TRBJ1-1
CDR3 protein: CVRSGGEGTEAFF